This entry is about one T cell receptor (beta chain). Its antigen is currently unknown. After less than twelve days in culture, the CD4+ T cells were isolated. The assay was immunoSEQ multiplex PCR, and TCRdb's table has in-frame clones only and misses some. The repertoire holds around 26,000 clones, with roughly four fifths as singletons. Trimming removed 8 bases at V and 0 bases at J, with 14 bases between. Germline V gives CDR1 MNHEY, CDR2 SVGAGI. The length of the CDR3 is 15 residues. This sample is drawn from a study of vaccination effects on CD4 cells after COVID-19. This specimen was CD4+ T cells from PBMCs cultured without peptide, taken before COVID-19 vaccination. The V call is TRBV6-5, the J call TRBJ1-3, with D tentatively TRBD1 (6 bases). The TCR comes from a human donor who received a COVID-19 vaccine. The CDR3 nucleotides are TGTGCCAGCCGGACAGAGATATCCTCTGGAAACACCATATATTTT. As protein: CASRTEISSGNTIYF.